The 3 T cell receptor beta chains in this list originate from one sample, sequenced in a study of tumor-infiltrating lymphocytes in primary liver carcinoma. The researchers produced TCR beta cDNA from roughly 500 ng total RNA with a constant-region primer. Libraries covering TCR beta were generated through three nested multiplex PCR rounds (using a slightly modified ARM-PCR). The study ran its first two PCR rounds for roughly 11 cycles each, using TRBV1-TRBV30 forward primers and a C-beta reverse primer. TCRdb independently ran MiXCR on the multiplex PCR reads; one entry per CDR3 protein. The table lists approximately 100,000 distinct CDR3 sequences, approximately 70% of them singletons. Scientists recovered RNA and DNA together from approximately 20-30 mg of unsorted bulk tissue. Sequenced input: liver tumor tissue from sampling region 2. The subset: tumor region T2, inferior pole. These receptors all stem from a woman aged 55-69 years with primary liver carcinoma and hepatitis B virus infection.

This clonotype was counted a few times. The V gene is TRBV28, the J gene TRBJ1-5; D might be TRBD1 (5 bases). Germline CDR1 reads MDHEN; CDR2 reads SYDVKM. Trimming stripped 5 bases from V and 3 bases from J, with 14 bases between. The CDR3 loop spans 15 amino acids. The CDR3 region is CASSPGGGFNQPQHF. In nucleotides, the CDR3 is TGTGCCAGCAGTCCCGGGGGGGGATTCAATCAGCCCCAGCATTTT. Variable domain in full (rest from reference TRBV28 and TRBJ1-5): DVKVTQSSRYLVKRTGEKVFLECVQDMDHENMFWYRQDPGLGLRLIYFSYDVKMKEKGDIPEGYSVSREKKERFSLILESASTNQTSMYLCASSPGGGFNQPQHFGDGTRLSIL.

Regarding this clonotype: One junction end disagrees with the germline gene, perhaps due to a read error. The V gene is TRBV28, the J gene TRBJ2-2, with a weak D call TRBD2 (6 bases). CDR1 and CDR2 from the germline V gene are MDHEN and SYDVKM. The CDR3 length is 14 residues. The CDR3 protein is CAISHEGLAGELFF. CDR3 DNA: TGTGCCATCAGTCATGAGGGACTGGCCGGAGAGCTGTTTTTT.

V and J are TRBV29-1 and TRBJ2-3, with a possible D match to TRBD1 (5 bases). The J call is uncertain, as TRBJ1-5 better fits the DNA end. Germline V gene sequence: CDR1 SQVTM, CDR2 ANQGSEA. This CDR3 is built from 12 residues. The CDR3 region has the DNA TGCAGCGCGACGACAGTGGGAGATACACAGCATTTT. It translates to CSATTVGDTQHF.